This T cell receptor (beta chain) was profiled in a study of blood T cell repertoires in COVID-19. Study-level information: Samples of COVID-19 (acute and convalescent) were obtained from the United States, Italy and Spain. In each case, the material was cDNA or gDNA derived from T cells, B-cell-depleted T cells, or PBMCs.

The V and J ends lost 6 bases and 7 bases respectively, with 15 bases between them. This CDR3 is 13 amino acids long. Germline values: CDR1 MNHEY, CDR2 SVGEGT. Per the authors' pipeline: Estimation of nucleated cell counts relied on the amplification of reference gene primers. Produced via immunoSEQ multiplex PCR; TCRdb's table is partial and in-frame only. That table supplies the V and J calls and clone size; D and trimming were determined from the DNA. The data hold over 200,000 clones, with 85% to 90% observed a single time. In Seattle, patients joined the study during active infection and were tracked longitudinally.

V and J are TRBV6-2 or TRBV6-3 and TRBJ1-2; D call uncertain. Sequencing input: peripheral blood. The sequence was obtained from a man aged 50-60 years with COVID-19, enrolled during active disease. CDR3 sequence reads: CASSNPGFSGYTF. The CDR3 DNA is TGTGCCAGCAGCAACCCGGGGTTCTCTGGCTACACCTTC.